This T cell receptor beta chain was captured in a study of blood T cell repertoires in COVID-19. Across the study: Whether acute or convalescent, the COVID-19 samples came from the United States, Italy and Spain. In each case, the material was cDNA or gDNA derived from T cells, B-cell-depleted T cells, or PBMCs.

This clone was detected once. In the original analysis: Amplifying reference gene primers gave estimates of nucleated cell counts. Only in-frame clones appear in the TCRdb table, and some are missing; sequencing was by immunoSEQ multiplex PCR. D and trimming come from the DNA, and the V and J calls and clone size come from that table. The table has some 230,000 clones, about 88% seen once. Germline V CDR1 and CDR2: MRHNA, SNTAGT. The V gene lost 3 bases and the J gene lost 4 bases, with 12 bases spanning the gap. The CDR3 runs to 14 residues. The sample comprised peripheral blood. This chain uses TRBV6-4 with TRBJ1-2; perhaps TRBD1 as D (5 bases). The receptor's source is a man aged 45-65 years who had recovered from COVID-19. CDR3 sequence: CASSEPREGYGYTF. The CDR3 nucleotides are TGTGCCAGCAGTGAGCCCAGGGAGGGCTATGGCTACACCTTC.